This T cell receptor beta chain was obtained from a study of OX40 agonist ivuxolimab in advanced cancers. Study-wide background: Patients were dosed intravenously with ivuxolimab at 0.01 to 10 mg/kg every 2 weeks.

Autoimmune disease history or systemic immunosuppression led to patient exclusion. TCRdb's table, derived via immunoSEQ multiplex PCR, lists solely in-frame clones and lacks some. The data show more than 25,000 clones, approximately 86% seen once. There are 17 residues in the CDR3. V shed 5 bases and J 9 bases; nucleotides not matched to a gene: 12. Germline V lookup: CDR1 SGHNT, CDR2 YENEEA. The input for sequencing was CD4+ or CD8+ T cells sorted from blood, taken in a trial of the OX40 agonist ivuxolimab. The sequence derives from an adult with an advanced solid tumor such as melanoma, head and neck, liver or kidney cancer. The gene calls are TRBV11-3 and TRBJ2-1, with 14 bases that match TRBD2. CDR3 nucleotides: TGTGCCAGCAGCGGCAGGACTAGCGGGAGGTCCACAATTGAGCAGTTCTTC. Translation: CASSGRTSGRSTIEQFF.